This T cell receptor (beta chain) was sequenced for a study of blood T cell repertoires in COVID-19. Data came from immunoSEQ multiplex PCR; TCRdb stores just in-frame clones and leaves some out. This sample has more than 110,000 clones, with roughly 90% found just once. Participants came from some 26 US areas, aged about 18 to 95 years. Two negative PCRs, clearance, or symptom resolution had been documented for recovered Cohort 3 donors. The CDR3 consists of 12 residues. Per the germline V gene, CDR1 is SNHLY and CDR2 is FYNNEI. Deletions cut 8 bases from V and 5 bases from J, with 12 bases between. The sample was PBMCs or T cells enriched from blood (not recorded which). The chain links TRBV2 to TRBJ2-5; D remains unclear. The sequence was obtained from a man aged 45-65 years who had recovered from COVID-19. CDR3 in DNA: TGTGCCAGCGAGGAAAACTCGGAGACCCAGTACTTC. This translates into CASEENSETQYF.